Sequencing of this T cell receptor (beta chain) was carried out in a study of T cells in Graves' hyperthyroidism and ophthalmopathy. Regions amplified from RNA transcripts were the TCR beta CDR3 regions. HTBI primers were the set used in a first-round RT-PCR of the TCR CDR3. A single record per CDR3 protein comes from TCRdb applying MiXCR to the multiplex PCR reads. The profile shows about 540,000 distinct CDR3 sequences, 46% of them singletons. This clonotype was observed a handful of times. Stable hyperthyroidism: no ophthalmopathy progression over 18 months of follow-up. The hyperthyroidism patients had all been newly diagnosed, and their disease duration was under 2 months. Their ages ranged from 18 to 65 years. Uncontrolled infection, other autoimmune disease, pregnancy and lactation each barred patients from inclusion. The sequence came from a woman aged 18-35 years with Graves' hyperthyroidism. Material for sequencing was peripheral blood or thyroid tissue (not recorded which).

The CDR3 DNA reads TGCAGTGCTAGATCTGTCGCGGGAGGGCCGAATGAGCAGTTCTTC. Encoded protein: CSARSVAGGPNEQFF. V is TRBV20-1 and J is TRBJ2-1, with 9 bases fitting TRBD2. Trimming at V came to 2 bases and at J to 7 bases, leaving 9 bases not matched to a gene. Germline V gives CDR1 DFQATT, CDR2 SNEGSKA (reference sequence). CDR3 length equals 15 residues.